This T cell receptor (beta chain) originates from a study of blood T cell repertoires in COVID-19. Study context: The study drew acute and convalescent COVID-19 samples from the United States, Italy and Spain. PBMCs, B-cell-depleted T cells, or T cells were the source of the cDNA or gDNA that made up the material.

The CDR3 consists of 16 residues. The germline V gene encodes CDR1 SEHNR and CDR2 FQNEAQ (reference sequence). Trimming shortened V by 6 bases and J by 0 bases, and 15 bases separated the two germline ends. Libraries were prepared by immunoSEQ multiplex PCR; TCRdb keeps only in-frame clonotypes and omits some of them. The sample contains more than 300,000 clones, 90% of which appear only once. Adults between about 18 and 95 years of age took part from about two dozen US areas. The chain is built from TRBV7-9 and TRBJ2-1; TRBD2 is a possible D gene (7 bases). Material: PBMCs or T cells enriched from blood (not recorded which). This receptor was obtained from a woman in her twenties or thirties who had been exposed to COVID-19. The CDR3 region has the DNA TGTGCCAGCAGTCCGAGGGGGGGCCGCTCCTACAATGAGCAGTTCTTC. It yields the protein CASSPRGGRSYNEQFF.